These 22 T cell receptor beta chains share one sample of origin, sequenced in a study of CD8 T cells in Susac syndrome. It was with random hexamers that roughly 0.45 to 1 ug RNA was reverse transcribed. One entry per CDR3 protein results from TCRdb running MiXCR on the immunoSEQ multiplex PCR reads. The repertoire has about 190,000 distinct CDR3 sequences, roughly 92% of them found once; the top ten carry roughly 0.096%. Sequenced input: CD4+ T cells from PBMCs. These receptors originate from a human donor in good health.

The rearrangement uses TRBV12-3 or TRBV12-4 and TRBJ2-6, with 7 bases lining up with TRBD2. Trimming at V came to 5 bases and at J to 8 bases, leaving 12 bases not matched to a gene. The CDR3 loop spans 16 amino acids. The chain's CDR3 is CASSLGVAGSTNVLTF. The CDR3 DNA is TGTGCCAGCAGTCTCGGGGTAGCGGGTTCTACCAACGTCCTGACTTTC.

This clonotype was counted a few times. This chain connects TRBV29-1 to TRBJ1-2; D not certain. The CDR3 runs 8 residues. The germline gives CDR1 SQVTM, CDR2 ANQGSEA. V was clipped by 7 bases and J by 7 bases, with 4 bases between them. The CDR3 loop is CSGTGYTF. In DNA, the CDR3 is TGCAGCGGGACTGGCTACACCTTC.

The chain joins TRBV3-1 to TRBJ1-5; possible D gene TRBD1, 5 bases. This CDR3 spans 14 amino acids. The V gene lost 5 bases and the J gene lost 4 bases, with 12 bases spanning the gap. Germline CDR1 is LGHDT and CDR2 is YNNKEL (reference sequence). The CDR3 DNA sequence: TGTGCCAGCAGCTTCAGGGCGCTGAATCAGCCCCAGCATTTT. It is translated as CASSFRALNQPQHF.

This rearrangement joins TRBV7-3 to TRBJ2-1; D perhaps matches TRBD2 (6 bases). CDR3 length: 16 amino acids. In germline, CDR1 is SGHTA, CDR2 FQGTGA. The V and J ends lost 5 bases and 8 bases respectively, with 22 bases between them. CDR3 region: CASSKSPGLVVDEQFF. The CDR3 region has the DNA TGTGCCAGCAGCAAAAGTCCGGGACTGGTGGTGGATGAGCAGTTCTTC.

This chain connects TRBV5-1 to TRBJ2-6; perhaps TRBD2 as D (6 bases). Trimming removed 0 bases at V and 4 bases at J, with 11 bases between. Germline CDR1 and CDR2: SGHRS and YFSETQ. The CDR3 has 16 amino acids. CDR3 DNA sequence: TGCGCCAGCAGCTTGGCAGCGGGCGCCGGGGCCAACGTCCTGACTTTC. Amino acid sequence: CASSLAAGAGANVLTF.

V is TRBV20-1 and J is TRBJ2-3; D is uncertain. The CDR3 covers 14 residues. From germline, CDR1 is DFQATT and CDR2 SNEGSKA (reference sequence). The V end was cut by 0 bases, the J end by 2 bases, with 9 bases between. The CDR3 here is CSARDLPPTDTQYF. Written as DNA, the CDR3 is TGCAGTGCTAGAGATCTACCTCCCACAGATACGCAGTATTTT.

The rearrangement links TRBV6-5 to TRBJ2-4, with D perhaps being TRBD1 or TRBD2 (5 bases each). V lost 2 bases, J lost 0 bases, and 11 bases lay in between. CDR1 is MNHEY and CDR2 is SVGAGI in the germline V gene. This CDR3 has 16 amino acids. CDR3: CASSYRGELAKNIQYF. Here the CDR3 DNA reads TGTGCCAGCAGTTACAGGGGAGAACTAGCCAAAAACATTCAGTACTTC.

The genes are TRBV25-1 and TRBJ2-5; TRBD1 might be the D (5 bases). There are 12 residues in the CDR3. Looked up from germline, CDR1 is MGHDK and CDR2 is SYGVNS. Trimming removed 10 bases from V and 9 bases from J, with 18 bases in between. The CDR3 loop is CATSVGQGAQYF. The CDR3 DNA reads as TGTGCCACTTCGGTGGGGCAAGGGGCCCAGTACTTC.

The gene calls are TRBV20-1 and TRBJ1-5; D is unclear. This CDR3 has 16 residues. The germline V gene has CDR1 DFQATT and CDR2 SNEGSKA (reference sequence). V shed 0 bases and J shed 3 bases, with 15 bases lying between them. CDR3 coding DNA: TGCAGTGCTAGAGATCTTAGCGACGTTTACAATCAGCCCCAGCATTTT. Its translation: CSARDLSDVYNQPQHF.

The V gene is TRBV2, the J gene TRBJ2-1, with TRBD2 matching over 7 bases. Germline V CDR1 and CDR2: SNHLY, FYNNEI. This CDR3 has 14 residues. V lost 7 bases to trimming and J lost 4 bases; unmatched junction nucleotides: 7. The CDR3 loop is CASTRGRGYNEQFF. The CDR3 DNA reads TGTGCCAGCACCCGTGGGAGGGGATACAATGAGCAGTTCTTC.

This clonotype came up once. CDR3 DNA sequence: TGTGCCAGCAGCTTAACAGGGGCCCACAGCAATCAGCCCCAGCATTTT. This gives the protein CASSLTGAHSNQPQHF. V gene TRBV7-9 combines with J gene TRBJ1-5; 7 bases are shared with TRBD1. The germline CDR1 and CDR2 sequences are SEHNR and FQNEAQ (reference sequence). The CDR3 contains 16 residues. The ends lost 2 bases at V and 1 base at J; junction bases unmatched: 5.

The chain is built from TRBV5-1 and TRBJ1-2; D might be TRBD1 (5 bases). The CDR3 runs 13 residues. The V and J ends lost 3 bases and 7 bases respectively, with 13 bases between them. The germline V gene has CDR1 SGHRS and CDR2 YFSETQ. In DNA form, the CDR3 reads TGCGCCAGCAGCTCGGGACCAACCACTGGCTACACCTTC. It specifies CASSSGPTTGYTF.

CDR3 region: CASSQSGGGFQPQHF. In nucleotides, the CDR3 is TGCGCCAGCAGTCAATCAGGTGGAGGGTTTCAGCCCCAGCATTTT. The chain combines TRBV23-1 with TRBJ1-5; no definite D call. TRBV23-1 is flagged as an ORF with uncertain function. V was cut by 0 bases and J by 6 bases, with 12 bases left in between. The CDR3 totals 15 residues.

The chain links TRBV11-2 to TRBJ2-3; 14 bases match TRBD2. Germline values: CDR1 SGHAT, CDR2 FQNNGV. V lost 3 bases to trimming and J lost 4 bases; unmatched junction nucleotides: 6. The CDR3 totals 17 residues. In DNA form, the CDR3 reads TGTGCCAGCAGCTTCGGACTAGCGGGGGGCCGGGCAGATACGCAGTATTTT. It is translated as CASSFGLAGGRADTQYF.

The chain links TRBV12-3 or TRBV12-4 to TRBJ2-1; D gene ambiguous. V was clipped by 7 bases and J by 13 bases, with 17 bases between them. This CDR3 comprises 12 residues. The CDR3 region is CASTIGWAPQFF. CDR3 coding DNA: TGTGCCAGCACCATTGGGTGGGCTCCCCAGTTCTTC.

This clonotype appeared a single time. The chain combines TRBV20-1 with TRBJ1-2, with 11 bases aligning to TRBD1. The ends lost 5 bases at V and 0 bases at J; junction bases unmatched: 5. CDR3 length: 15 amino acids. Germline values: CDR1 DFQATT, CDR2 SNEGSKA (reference sequence). CDR3 nucleotides: TGCAGTGCTGGAGGGGACAGGGGGACTAACTATGGCTACACCTTC. Amino acid sequence: CSAGGDRGTNYGYTF.

CDR3 bases: TGCGCCAGCAGCTTGACGGGGCTAGCGGACACAGATACGCAGTATTTT. This translates into CASSLTGLADTDTQYF. The genes are TRBV5-1 and TRBJ2-3; the match to TRBD2 covers 7 bases. The V and J ends lost 1 base and 2 bases, in that order; junction bases with no gene match: 7. The CDR3 loop spans 16 amino acids. CDR1 and CDR2 (germline): SGHRS, YFSETQ.

This sequence joins TRBV28 and TRBJ2-3; 7 bases match TRBD2. The CDR3 runs 15 residues. Trimming took 4 bases from V and 2 from J; bases not matched to a gene: 6. CDR1 is MDHEN, CDR2 SYDVKM, per germline. The DNA of the CDR3 is TGTGCCAGCAGTTCTGGGAGGGCGTACACAGATACGCAGTATTTT. This gives the protein CASSSGRAYTDTQYF.

In this sample, this clonotype turned up once. This sequence joins TRBV6-2 or TRBV6-3 and TRBJ1-1; possible D gene TRBD1, 6 bases. This CDR3 region has 14 residues. The V end lost 6 bases, the J end lost 7 bases, and 18 bases lay between the germline ends. From germline, CDR1 is MNHEY and CDR2 SVGEGT. DNA of the CDR3: TGTGCCAGCAGCCCTAGGATAGGGGGAGATGAAGCTTTCTTT. It encodes CASSPRIGGDEAFF.

The gene calls are TRBV20-1 and TRBJ1-1; D perhaps matches TRBD1 (5 bases). The germline V gene has CDR1 DFQATT and CDR2 SNEGSKA (reference sequence). CDR3 length: 15 residues. Trimming removed 3 bases from V and 6 bases from J, with 20 bases in between. This CDR3 is CSASLAGTRVAEAFF. The CDR3 nucleotides are TGCAGTGCTAGCCTTGCCGGGACCCGTGTTGCTGAAGCTTTCTTT.

This clonotype was seen a single time. V usage is TRBV5-1 and J usage is TRBJ2-4; D is unclear. The V end lost 0 bases, the J end lost 3 bases, and 13 bases lay between the germline ends. Germline CDR1 is SGHRS and CDR2 is YFSETQ. The CDR3 runs 16 residues. The DNA for the CDR3 is TGCGCCAGCAGCTTGGCCGCGATACAGAGCAAAAACATTCAGTACTTC. Protein sequence: CASSLAAIQSKNIQYF.

The V call is TRBV3-1, the J call TRBJ2-7; 7 bases are shared with TRBD2. V lost 10 bases, J lost 0 bases, and 6 bases stayed unmatched. CDR3 size: 13 residues. The germline V gene encodes CDR1 LGHDT and CDR2 YNNKEL (reference sequence). CDR3 DNA sequence: TGTGCCACCGGGAGGAAGAGCTCCTACGAGCAGTACTTC. Its protein is CATGRKSSYEQYF.